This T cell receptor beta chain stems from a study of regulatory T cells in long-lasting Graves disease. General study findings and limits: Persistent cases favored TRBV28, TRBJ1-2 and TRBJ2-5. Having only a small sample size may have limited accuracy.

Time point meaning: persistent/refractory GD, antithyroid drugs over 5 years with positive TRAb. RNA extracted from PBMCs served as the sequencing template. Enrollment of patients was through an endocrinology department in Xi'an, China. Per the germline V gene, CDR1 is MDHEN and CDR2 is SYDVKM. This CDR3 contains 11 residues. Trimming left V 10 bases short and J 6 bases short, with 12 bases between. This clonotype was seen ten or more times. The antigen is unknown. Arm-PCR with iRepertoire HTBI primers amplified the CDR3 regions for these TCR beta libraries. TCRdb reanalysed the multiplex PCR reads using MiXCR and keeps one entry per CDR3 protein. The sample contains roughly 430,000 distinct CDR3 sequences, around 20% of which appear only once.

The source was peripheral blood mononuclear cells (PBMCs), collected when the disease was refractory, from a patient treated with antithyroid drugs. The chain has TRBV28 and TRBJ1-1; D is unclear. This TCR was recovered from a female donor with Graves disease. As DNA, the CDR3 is TGTGCCACCCAATTTTACTCTGAAGCTTTCTTT. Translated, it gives CATQFYSEAFF. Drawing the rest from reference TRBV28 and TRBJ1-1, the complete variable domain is DVKVTQSSRYLVKRTGEKVFLECVQDMDHENMFWYRQDPGLGLRLIYFSYDVKMKEKGDIPEGYSVSREKKERFSLILESASTNQTSMYLCATQFYSEAFFGQGTRLTVV.